The next 11 T cell receptor beta chains were all read from a single sample in a study of radiotherapy plus CTLA-4 blockade in lung cancer. Here immunoSEQ multiplex PCR was the method, and the copy in TCRdb shows in-frame clones only, minus some. The sample contains roughly 90,000 clones, 70% to 90% of which appear only once. The material sequenced was peripheral blood, taken from a patient treated with radiotherapy plus ipilimumab. Receptors were obtained from a human donor with non-small cell lung cancer that progressed on radiotherapy plus ipilimumab.

The chain uses TRBV2 and TRBJ1-5, with D perhaps TRBD1 (6 bases). The germline V gene has CDR1 SNHLY and CDR2 FYNNEI. V was shortened by 9 bases and J by 1 base, with 16 bases between the two germline ends. This CDR3 is built from 15 residues. The CDR3 coding sequence is TGTGCCAGTGGGGGGGGCACTTTGAGCAATCAGCCCCAGCATTTT. This codes for CASGGGTLSNQPQHF.

The chain combines TRBV7-9 with TRBJ2-1; TRBD1 matches at 10 bases. Germline V gene data show CDR1 as SEHNR and CDR2 as FQNEAQ (reference sequence). Germline trimming cut 1 base from V and 3 bases from J; bases unmatched to any gene: 9. The CDR3 has 18 amino acids. The CDR3 DNA is TGTGCCAGCAGCTTAGGACAGGGGGCGGGATCCGGCTACAATGAGCAGTTCTTC. It is translated as CASSLGQGAGSGYNEQFF. Based on the CDR3 plus reference TRBV7-9 and TRBJ2-1, the full variable domain is DTGVSQNPRHKITKRGQNVTFRCDPISEHNRLYWYRQTLGQGPEFLTYFQNEAQLEKSRLLSDRFSAERPKGSFSTLEIQRTEQGDSAMYLCASSLGQGAGSGYNEQFFGPGTRLTVL.

This clone was seen only once. This sequence joins TRBV18 and TRBJ2-7, with D possibly TRBD1 on 6 matching bases. CDR3 length: 14 amino acids. The V gene lost 2 bases and the J gene lost 6 bases, with 14 bases spanning the gap. The germline gives CDR1 KGHSH, CDR2 LQKENI. The CDR3, as DNA: TGTGCCAGCTCACCAACTGTCATGGGGGCCGAGCAGTACTTC. This gives the protein CASSPTVMGAEQYF. Complete variable domain (other parts from reference TRBV18 and TRBJ2-7): NAGVMQNPRHLVRRRGQEARLRCSPMKGHSHVYWYRQLPEEGLKFMVYLQKENIIDESGMPKERFSAEFPKEGPSILRIQQVVRGDSAAYFCASSPTVMGAEQYFGPGTRLTVT.

The chain couples TRBV7-9 to TRBJ1-1; D gene ambiguous. CDR1 and CDR2 from the germline V gene are SEHNR and FQNEAQ (reference sequence). CDR3 length: 13 amino acids. Between the trimmed V and J ends, which lost 5 bases and 1 base, there was a span of 8 bases. The CDR3 reads CASSRLGNTEAFF. CDR3 DNA: TGTGCCAGCAGCCGTCTGGGGAACACTGAAGCTTTCTTT.

The chain combines TRBV7-9 with TRBJ2-1; D gene ambiguous. The CDR3 extends over 18 amino acids. V was clipped by 1 base and J by 5 bases, with 21 bases between them. The germline CDR1 and CDR2 sequences are SEHNR and FQNEAQ (reference sequence). The CDR3 protein is CASSLVNLPRFGHNEQFF. The CDR3 DNA is TGTGCCAGCAGCTTAGTCAACCTTCCTAGGTTCGGGCACAATGAGCAGTTCTTC.

The J gene is TRBJ1-1, the V gene TRBV19; D remains ambiguous. CDR1 and CDR2 from the germline V gene are LNHDA and SQIVND (reference sequence). The CDR3 is made up of 14 amino acids. V was pared by 0 bases and J by 8 bases, with 13 bases between. CDR3 loop: CASSIDRPPREAFF. The CDR3 bases are TGTGCCAGTAGTATAGATCGCCCCCCTCGGGAAGCTTTCTTT.

This rearrangement joins TRBV9 to TRBJ2-1; TRBD2 agrees at 8 bases. The ends lost 6 bases at V and 9 bases at J; junction bases unmatched: 11. The CDR3 is made up of 14 amino acids. Looked up from germline, CDR1 is SGDLS and CDR2 is YYNGEE. The CDR3: CASNPNPGTSEQFF. CDR3 sequence (DNA): TGTGCCAGCAACCCCAACCCCGGGACTAGTGAGCAGTTCTTC.

This chain connects TRBV27 to TRBJ2-7, with a tentative D call TRBD2 (6 bases). The CDR3 runs to 14 residues. The ends were cut back, 6 bases at V and 4 bases at J, with 16 bases in the middle. The germline gives CDR1 MNHEY, CDR2 SMNVEV (reference sequence). CDR3 in DNA: TGTGCCAGCAGAGGCTCTGGGGGGACTTACGAGCAGTACTTC. Its protein product is CASRGSGGTYEQYF.

The J gene is TRBJ2-3, the V gene TRBV7-8; D unclear. Trimming removed 5 bases from V and 4 bases from J, with 10 bases in between. The CDR3 consists of 13 residues. Germline V gives CDR1 SGHVS, CDR2 FQNEAQ. CDR3 residues: CASSVGGADTQYF. The CDR3 nucleotides are TGTGCCAGCAGCGTCGGTGGAGCAGATACGCAGTATTTT.

This chain links TRBV6-6 with TRBJ2-6; D remains ambiguous. The CDR3 sequence is 15 residues long. The germline V gene has CDR1 MNHNY and CDR2 SVGAGI (reference sequence). The V end lost 2 bases, the J end lost 2 bases, and 7 bases lay between the germline ends. CDR3 in amino acids: CASSYPQAGANVLTF. The CDR3 DNA follows: TGTGCCAGCAGTTACCCGCAGGCTGGGGCCAACGTCCTGACTTTC.

This chain connects TRBV2 to TRBJ2-3; D call uncertain. Per germline, CDR1 SNHLY and CDR2 FYNNEI. V was cut by 3 bases and J by 2 bases, with 9 bases left in between. CDR3 length: 14 residues. CDR3 amino acids: CASSDSEYTDTQYF. In DNA, the CDR3 is TGTGCCAGCAGTGACAGCGAATACACAGATACGCAGTATTTT.